Each of the 7 T cell receptor beta chains below was sequenced from the same sample in a study of cytomegalovirus exposure and HLA in healthy donors. The primer mix had 60 Vbeta and 13 Jbeta primers. Here immunoSEQ multiplex PCR was the method, and the copy in TCRdb shows in-frame clones only, minus some. The sample has about 76,000 clones, nearly 80% seen once. Source material: PBMCs. The source of these receptors is a woman between 35 and 50 years old in good health and CMV-seropositive.

The chain links TRBV18 to TRBJ1-4; unclear D gene. Between the trimmed V and J ends, which lost 6 bases and 6 bases, there was a span of 17 bases. The CDR3 sequence is 15 residues long. The germline V gene has CDR1 KGHSH and CDR2 LQKENI. CDR3 residues: CASSPLREGDEKLFF. The CDR3 DNA reads TGTGCCAGCTCGCCGCTCCGAGAGGGCGATGAAAAACTGTTTTTT.

This clone appeared once. J is TRBJ2-3 and V is TRBV7-3, with a weak D call TRBD2 (5 bases). V was trimmed by 2 bases and J by 3 bases, leaving 12 bases between them. Germline CDR1 reads SGHTA; CDR2 reads FQGTGA. The CDR3 runs to 15 residues. The CDR3 is CASSLVGAPTDTQYF. The CDR3 DNA reads TGTGCCAGCAGCTTAGTGGGAGCCCCAACAGATACGCAGTATTTT.

This rearrangement joins TRBV5-6 to TRBJ2-7; TRBD2 matches 10 bases. This CDR3 region has 16 residues. V was clipped by 4 bases and J by 5 bases; unmatched bases: 12. Germline CDR1 and CDR2: SGHDT and YYEEEE. CDR3 region: CASSQDPQRGGDEQYF. For the CDR3, the DNA is TGTGCCAGCAGCCAAGATCCCCAGCGGGGGGGCGACGAGCAGTACTTC.

This chain joins TRBV7-3 and TRBJ1-1; D gene unclear. The CDR3 spans 13 residues. V was shortened by 5 bases and J by 1 base, with 8 bases between the two germline ends. Germline V lookup: CDR1 SGHTA, CDR2 FQGTGA. CDR3 amino acids: CASSPLSNTEAFF. The CDR3, as DNA: TGTGCCAGCAGCCCTTTATCGAACACTGAAGCTTTCTTT.

V and J are TRBV19 and TRBJ2-2; TRBD1 aligns across 10 bases. The CDR3 covers 15 residues. Germline trimming cut 5 bases from V and 7 bases from J; bases unmatched to any gene: 7. Per the germline V gene, CDR1 is LNHDA and CDR2 is SQIVND (reference sequence). In DNA form, the CDR3 reads TGTGCCAGTAGTGCCCGACAGGGGGCGGTCGGGGAGCTGTTTTTT. This translates into CASSARQGAVGELFF.

This clone was found a few times. The CDR3 loop reads CASSNQVTSTDTQYF. The CDR3 DNA reads as TGTGCCAGTAGTAACCAGGTAACTAGCACAGATACGCAGTATTTT. The gene calls are TRBV19 and TRBJ2-3; D is uncertain. With 4 bases removed from V and 0 bases from J, the gap between germline ends came to 11 bases. Germline CDR1 reads LNHDA; CDR2 reads SQIVND (reference sequence). This CDR3 has 15 residues.

V and J are TRBV4-2 and TRBJ2-5; 12 bases are shared with TRBD2. This CDR3 is built from 17 residues. The germline V gene encodes CDR1 LGHNA and CDR2 YNFKEQ. V was pared by 3 bases and J by 2 bases, with 7 bases of the junction left unmatched. The CDR3 nucleotides read TGTGCCAGCAGCCAGAACCCTAGCGGGGGGGCTCAAGAGACCCAGTACTTC. Its protein is CASSQNPSGGAQETQYF.